These 18 T cell receptor beta chains originate from one sample sequenced in a study of cytomegalovirus exposure and HLA in healthy donors. Primers: 60 Vbeta forward and 13 Jbeta reverse. Using immunoSEQ multiplex PCR, the repertoire was profiled, and TCRdb retains in-frame clones only, with some absent. The table shows roughly 200,000 clones, with around 76% occurring only once. Sequencing was done on a sample of PBMCs. The receptors were gathered from a man between 18 and 35 years old in good health and CMV-seronegative.

This chain uses TRBV29-1 with TRBJ2-5; 10 bases match TRBD1. V shed 8 bases and J 7 bases; nucleotides not matched to a gene: 16. This CDR3 contains 15 residues. The germline V gene encodes CDR1 SQVTM and CDR2 ANQGSEA. CDR3 loop: CSSYSGTGAAGTQYF. CDR3 nucleotides: TGCAGCTCATACTCCGGGACAGGGGCCGCCGGGACCCAGTACTTC.

This chain connects TRBV9 to TRBJ2-3; D is possibly TRBD2 (5 bases). CDR3 length: 14 amino acids. Germline CDR1 reads SGDLS; CDR2 reads YYNGEE. V lost 4 bases, J lost 4 bases, and 13 bases lay in between. CDR3 loop: CASSTKTNSDTQYF. CDR3 nucleotides: TGTGCCAGCAGCACAAAGACTAATTCAGATACGCAGTATTTT.

Comment on this clone: Mismatch with germline at one junction end may stem from a read error. The chain couples TRBV7-9 to TRBJ2-5, with TRBD2 identical over 11 bases. This CDR3 is 15 amino acids long. The V gene's germline CDR1 is SEHNR and CDR2 FQNEAQ (reference sequence). The CDR3 is CSSSLISGRVETQYF. CDR3 in DNA: TGTTCCAGCAGCTTAATTAGCGGGAGGGTAGAGACCCAGTACTTC.

In DNA form, the CDR3 reads TGTGCCAGCAGTTACAGGGGAAAGCAGTACTTC. The encoded protein is CASSYRGKQYF. The chain carries TRBV6-5 and TRBJ2-5; possibly TRBD1 for D (5 bases). The V end was cut by 2 bases, the J end by 11 bases, with 9 bases between. CDR1 and CDR2 (germline): MNHEY, SVGAGI. The CDR3 loop spans 11 amino acids.

This chain connects TRBV27 to TRBJ2-5; D not certain. The assigned J gene may be wrong: the sequence end matches TRBJ2-7 better. Germline CDR1 MNHEY, CDR2 SMNVEV (reference sequence). The CDR3 contains 14 residues. The CDR3 is CASSSTVNSYEQYF. CDR3 DNA: TGTGCCAGCAGTAGCACAGTGAACTCCTACGAGCAGTACTTC.

The J gene is TRBJ2-2, the V gene TRBV10-3, with a tentative D call TRBD2 (5 bases). CDR1 and CDR2 (germline): ENHRY, SYGVKD. Trimming cost V 2 bases and J 7 bases, with 17 bases left between them. The CDR3 sequence is 16 residues long. The CDR3 DNA is TGTGCCATCAGTGAGCCCGGGCCACCGGCGGGCGGGGAGCTGTTTTTT. Protein product: CAISEPGPPAGGELFF.

V usage is TRBV5-6 and J usage is TRBJ2-3; 14 bases match TRBD2. The V segment lost 5 bases and the J segment 0 bases; nucleotides outside the gene matches: 5. The CDR3 is 17 residues long. From germline, CDR1 is SGHDT and CDR2 YYEEEE. For the CDR3, the DNA is TGTGCCAGCAGTCGGACTAGCGGGGGGATTAGCACAGATACGCAGTATTTT. Translating gives CASSRTSGGISTDTQYF.

The rearrangement links TRBV5-1 to TRBJ1-2, with 8 bases fitting TRBD1. The CDR3 is made up of 12 amino acids. Trimming at V came to 4 bases and at J to 6 bases, leaving 2 bases not matched to a gene. From germline, CDR1 is SGHRS and CDR2 YFSETQ. CDR3 in amino acids: CASSPGGDGYTF. The CDR3 nucleotides are TGCGCCAGCAGCCCAGGGGGCGATGGCTACACCTTC.

V and J are TRBV13 and TRBJ1-3; weak D call: TRBD1 (5 bases). This CDR3 comprises 15 residues. From germline, CDR1 is PRHDT and CDR2 FYEKMQ (reference sequence). V lost 3 bases and J lost 2, with 11 bases in between. CDR3 bases: TGTGCCAGCAGCTTCGGGGGGAGGGCTGGAAACACCATATATTTT. This sequence encodes CASSFGGRAGNTIYF.

V gene TRBV28 combines with J gene TRBJ1-5, with a possible D match to TRBD1 (6 bases). Trimming cost V 7 bases and J 2 bases, with 12 bases left between them. The CDR3 contains 14 residues. CDR1 and CDR2 (germline): MDHEN, SYDVKM. The CDR3 nucleotides are TGTGCCAGCACCCAGGGGTGGCGCAATCAGCCCCAGCATTTT. Protein product: CASTQGWRNQPQHF.

The V gene is TRBV7-6, the J gene TRBJ2-7, with 7 bases aligning to TRBD2. CDR3 length: 13 residues. Trimming at V came to 9 bases and at J to 5 bases, leaving 10 bases not matched to a gene. The germline V gene encodes CDR1 SGHVS and CDR2 FNYEAQ. The CDR3 reads CASTRGERDEQYF. The CDR3 DNA reads as TGTGCCAGTACCCGGGGGGAGCGGGACGAGCAGTACTTC.

This clone was recorded once. The chain has TRBV5-1 and TRBJ2-2; the match to TRBD2 covers 9 bases. Germline V gives CDR1 SGHRS, CDR2 YFSETQ. The CDR3 contains 16 residues. V shed 3 bases, J shed 0 bases, and the junction held 3 bases outside the gene matches. CDR3 in amino acids: CASSWTSVANTGELFF. The DNA for the CDR3 is TGCGCCAGCAGCTGGACTAGCGTCGCGAACACCGGGGAGCTGTTTTTT. The variable domain in full, completed from reference TRBV5-1 and TRBJ2-2, reads KAGVTQTPRYLIKTRGQQVTLSCSPISGHRSVSWYQQTPGQGLQFLFEYFSETQRNKGNFPGRFSGRQFSNSRSEMNVSTLELGDSALYLCASSWTSVANTGELFFGEGSRLTVL.

This CDR3 is CASSSLTPETQYF. The CDR3 DNA reads as TGTGCCAGCAGCTCCCTGACTCCGGAGACCCAGTACTTC. J is TRBJ2-5 and V is TRBV5-6; D gene ambiguous. The germline gives CDR1 SGHDT, CDR2 YYEEEE. V lost 3 bases and J lost 5, with 11 bases in between. This CDR3 has 13 amino acids.

The CDR3 reads CASSPGRVRRNTEAFF. DNA of the CDR3: TGCGCCAGCAGCCCCGGCAGGGTGAGGAGGAACACTGAAGCTTTCTTT. This chain joins TRBV5-1 and TRBJ1-1; perhaps TRBD1 as D (5 bases). Germline V lookup: CDR1 SGHRS, CDR2 YFSETQ. This CDR3 contains 16 residues. Trimming took 4 bases from V and 1 from J, leaving 17 bases between them.

The chain carries TRBV4-2 and TRBJ2-3; perhaps TRBD1 as D (6 bases). The CDR3 contains 15 residues. Germline lookup yields CDR1 LGHNA and CDR2 YNFKEQ. V was clipped by 0 bases and J by 6 bases, with 13 bases between them. DNA for the CDR3: TGTGCCAGCAGCCAAGAGAGCGGACAGAGGGATACGCAGTATTTT. Protein: CASSQESGQRDTQYF.

The V call is TRBV7-3, the J call TRBJ1-5; TRBD1 aligns across 9 bases. The germline CDR1 and CDR2 sequences are SGHTA and FQGTGA. This CDR3 is 18 amino acids long. With V trimmed by 1 base and J by 7 bases, 14 bases remained unmatched. The CDR3 region is CASSLKIWDREFRQPQHF. CDR3 DNA sequence: TGTGCCAGCAGCTTAAAAATTTGGGACAGGGAATTCCGCCAGCCCCAGCATTTT. Combining the CDR3 with reference TRBV7-3 and TRBJ1-5 gives the whole variable domain GAGVSQTPSNKVTEKGKYVELRCDPISGHTALYWYRQSLGQGPEFLIYFQGTGAADDSGLPNDRFFAVRPEGSVSTLKIQRTERGDSAVYLCASSLKIWDREFRQPQHFGDGTRLSIL.

The rearrangement uses TRBV4-1 and TRBJ1-4; 7 bases are shared with TRBD1. V trimming: 4 bases; J trimming: 10 bases; junction bases outside the gene matches: 12. The CDR3 runs 15 residues. CDR1 MGHRA and CDR2 YSYEKL come from the germline V gene. The CDR3, as DNA: TGCGCCAGCAGCCGCCTAGGGGGCAATCCGGGAAAACTGTTTTTT. This encodes CASSRLGGNPGKLFF.

The V and J genes are TRBV5-8 and TRBJ2-5; D gene ambiguous. Trimming cost V 0 bases and J 4 bases, with 16 bases left between them. Germline CDR1 reads SGHTS; CDR2 reads YDEGEE. The CDR3 extends over 16 amino acids. CDR3 in amino acids: CASSLVAGVIGETQYF. Here the CDR3 DNA reads TGTGCCAGCAGCTTGGTCGCAGGTGTTATTGGAGAGACCCAGTACTTC.